A selection of T cell receptor beta chains follows, all from one sample in a study of beta chain features in type 1 diabetes. Generated by immunoSEQ multiplex PCR, the TCRdb table keeps only in-frame clones and is missing some. The table has about 640,000 clones, under 15% seen once. Input material: naive CD4+ T cells from blood. All receptors derive from a man aged 30 to 45 with type 1 diabetes. CDR3s leave out the opening cysteine and the closing phenylalanine or tryptophan. Fields, in order: D gene, J gene, V gene, CDR3 protein. A D gene is named only where the DNA matches it firmly.

D: -; J: TRBJ2-5; V: TRBV7-2; CDR3: ASSFSLLGETQY
D: TRBD1; J: TRBJ2-7; V: TRBV29-1; CDR3: SVEMGYRAGGEQY
D: TRBD1; J: TRBJ2-5; V: TRBV11-2; CDR3: ASSPQGAETQY
D: -; J: TRBJ2-1; V: TRBV7-2; CDR3: ASSPGVQGLDEQF
D: -; J: TRBJ2-5; V: TRBV28; CDR3: ASSLWDSQETQY
D: -; J: TRBJ1-1; V: TRBV19; CDR3: ASSIRSTEAF
D: TRBD2; J: TRBJ2-7; V: TRBV20-1; CDR3: TPGLAGEQY
D: -; J: TRBJ1-5; V: TRBV13; CDR3: ASSLGLGDQPQH
D: TRBD1; J: TRBJ2-1; V: TRBV7-3; CDR3: ASSFAGTGSNEQF
D: -; J: TRBJ1-4; V: TRBV10-3; CDR3: AISESRGANEKLF
D: -; J: TRBJ2-7; V: TRBV29-1; CDR3: SVVPDFSYEQY
D: -; J: TRBJ2-7; V: TRBV10-2; CDR3: ASTTTGYEQY
D: -; J: TRBJ1-2; V: TRBV5-1; CDR3: ASSLEPAFNYGYT
D: -; J: TRBJ1-2; V: TRBV19; CDR3: ASSRGGATGGYT
D: -; J: TRBJ1-2; V: TRBV9; CDR3: ASSVTPTERANYGYT
D: -; J: TRBJ2-7; V: TRBV28; CDR3: ASSFSPGTYEQY
D: -; J: TRBJ2-7; V: TRBV7-9; CDR3: ASSSGFSTYEQY
D: TRBD1; J: TRBJ1-6; V: TRBV4-3; CDR3: ASSQVPGQDRPLH
D: TRBD1; J: TRBJ2-7; V: TRBV25-1; CDR3: ASSEPGGAYEQY
D: -; J: TRBJ2-4; V: TRBV27; CDR3: ASSLSAWQGAKNIQY
D: -; J: TRBJ2-7; V: TRBV6-6; CDR3: ASSRSSEAYEQY
D: -; J: TRBJ2-3; V: TRBV5-5; CDR3: ASSLAPGTDTQY
D: -; J: TRBJ1-1; V: TRBV13; CDR3: ASSLGTGFSEAF
D: -; J: TRBJ2-3; V: TRBV5-1; CDR3: ASSFEGSTDTQY
D: -; J: TRBJ1-5; V: TRBV27; CDR3: ASSWRRDNQPQH
D: TRBD1; J: TRBJ1-6; V: TRBV7-2; CDR3: ASSLGTGIESPLH
D: -; J: TRBJ2-7; V: TRBV2; CDR3: ASNGGGHYEQY
D: -; J: TRBJ1-5; V: TRBV18; CDR3: ASSPNRQDGQPQH
D: -; J: TRBJ1-6; V: TRBV19; CDR3: ASSTFGAESSYNSPLH
D: TRBD2; J: TRBJ2-1; V: TRBV6-6; CDR3: ASSYETSGGLYEQF
D: -; J: TRBJ2-7; V: TRBV5-1; CDR3: ASSLDFETYEQY
D: -; J: TRBJ2-7; V: TRBV15; CDR3: ATSRDRELGDEQY
D: -; J: TRBJ2-1; V: TRBV5-4; CDR3: ASSLAIPINEQF
D: -; J: TRBJ1-2; V: TRBV5-6; CDR3: ASSLLAGTNYGYT
D: -; J: TRBJ2-7; V: TRBV2; CDR3: ASSAGSEQY
D: TRBD2; J: TRBJ2-1; V: TRBV10-3; CDR3: AIKLGLAGDNEQF
D: -; J: TRBJ1-2; V: TRBV9; CDR3: ASSVGGGTNYGYT
D: -; J: TRBJ1-2; V: TRBV11-2; CDR3: ASSSRLQGGYT
D: -; J: TRBJ1-4; V: TRBV2; CDR3: ASSLQGEKLF
D: -; J: TRBJ1-1; V: TRBV9; CDR3: ASSPRGVLNTEAF
D: -; J: TRBJ1-2; V: TRBV7-9; CDR3: ASSLAGGAYGYT
D: -; J: TRBJ1-3; V: TRBV5-1; CDR3: ASSLEAANSGNTIY
D: -; J: TRBJ2-5; V: TRBV6-1; CDR3: ASSPKPHRRETQY
D: TRBD1; J: TRBJ1-2; V: TRBV30; CDR3: AWSLQGVLDGYT
D: TRBD1; J: TRBJ2-7; V: TRBV5-1; CDR3: ASTRTGLGIDEQY
D: TRBD1; J: TRBJ1-6; V: TRBV30; CDR3: AWSVQRDSSYNSPLH
D: -; J: TRBJ2-5; V: TRBV7-2; CDR3: ASSTTGVTQY
D: TRBD1; J: TRBJ1-1; V: TRBV2; CDR3: ASSEPGTGLWGTEAF
D: TRBD1; J: TRBJ2-1; V: TRBV27; CDR3: ASSWGTGRYNEQF
D: -; J: TRBJ2-7; V: TRBV6-6; CDR3: ASSFAYEQY
D: -; J: TRBJ1-6; V: TRBV2; CDR3: ASKEEGNSPLH
D: TRBD1; J: TRBJ2-6; V: TRBV4-3; CDR3: ASSQQGQGALRVLT
D: TRBD1; J: TRBJ1-5; V: TRBV7-2; CDR3: ASSFRDSSNQPQH
D: TRBD1; J: TRBJ1-5; V: TRBV2; CDR3: ASSGTTGYNSNQPQH
D: TRBD1; J: TRBJ2-2; V: TRBV9; CDR3: ASSVADRVIGELF
D: -; J: TRBJ2-5; V: TRBV9; CDR3: ASSAGTGAQY